A selection of T cell receptor beta chains follows, all from one sample in a study of graft-versus-host responses after intestinal transplantation. The method was immunoSEQ multiplex PCR; TCRdb's version includes in-frame clones alone and lacks a portion of them. The sample yields about 110,000 clones, 90% to 95% seen once. Their specific antigens are unknown. The sequenced sample was unstimulated CD4+ T cells sorted from spleen or lymph node cells, obtained before transplant. All receptors come from a human donor who was the organ donor for an intestinal transplant. Each CDR3 is given with its conserved first and last residue. D genes are given only for firm matches. Size is stated for part of the rows, as once, few or many counts, or as a class when the clone is expanded.

size: NA; V: TRBV25-1; J: TRBJ1-1; D: TRBD1; DNA: TGTGCCAGCAGCCATACGGGACAGGGGCTGGTCACTGAAGCTTTCTTT; CDR3: CASSHTGQGLVTEAFF
size: NA; V: TRBV6-1; J: TRBJ2-7; D: NA; DNA: TGTGCCAGCAGTCGGGACGTCTCCTACGAGCAGTACTTC; CDR3: CASSRDVSYEQYF
size: NA; V: TRBV18; J: TRBJ2-1; D: TRBD2; DNA: TGTGCCAGCTCACCACTAGCGGGAGAAGCCAATGAGCAGTTCTTC; CDR3: CASSPLAGEANEQFF
size: NA; V: TRBV2; J: TRBJ1-4; D: NA; DNA: TGTGCCAGCAGTGAGGGGCTACGCGAAAAACTGTTTTTT; CDR3: CASSEGLREKLFF
size: NA; V: TRBV7-8; J: TRBJ2-1; D: NA; DNA: TGTGCCAGCAGCTTAGCGCTGGCGTACAATGAGCAGTTCTTC; CDR3: CASSLALAYNEQFF
size: NA; V: TRBV19; J: TRBJ1-1; D: TRBD1; DNA: TGTGCCAGTAGTACAGGACAGGGGGGGAGTCAGAACACTGAAGCTTTCTTT; CDR3: CASSTGQGGSQNTEAFF
size: NA; V: TRBV28; J: TRBJ1-1; D: NA; DNA: TGTGCCAGCAAACTGGGGGGCGTAAGAACTGAAGCTTTCTTT; CDR3: CASKLGGVRTEAFF
size: NA; V: TRBV14; J: TRBJ2-5; D: TRBD2; DNA: TGTGCCAGCAGCCGGGGACTACAAGAGACCCAGTACTTC; CDR3: CASSRGLQETQYF
size: NA; V: TRBV6-5; J: TRBJ2-3; D: NA; DNA: TGTGCCAGCAGTCGACTAGGGGATACGCAGTATTTT; CDR3: CASSRLGDTQYF
size: NA; V: TRBV7-9; J: TRBJ2-7; D: NA; DNA: TGTGCCAGCAGCTTAGGGGCTGGGAACCGAGGGCGATACGAGCAGTACTTC; CDR3: CASSLGAGNRGRYEQYF
size: NA; V: TRBV19; J: TRBJ2-5; D: TRBD2; DNA: TGTGCCAGTGTAGCGGGAGATCGAGAGACCCAGTACTTC; CDR3: CASVAGDRETQYF
size: NA; V: TRBV6-5; J: TRBJ2-3; D: NA; DNA: TGTGCCAGCAGCCGCACTCGAAAGCAGGGAGATACGCAGTATTTT; CDR3: CASSRTRKQGDTQYF
size: NA; V: TRBV28; J: TRBJ1-1; D: TRBD1; DNA: TGTGCCAGCAGTCACAGGGGGCTAAACACTGAAGCTTTCTTT; CDR3: CASSHRGLNTEAFF
size: once; V: TRBV7-2; J: TRBJ2-1; D: NA; DNA: TGTGCCAGCAGCTTAGGAGGGCACAGAAGCTCCTACAATGAGCAGTTCTTC; CDR3: CASSLGGHRSSYNEQFF
size: NA; V: TRBV19; J: TRBJ2-5; D: TRBD1; DNA: TGTGCCAGTAGAAGACAGGGGACGGAGACCCAGTACTTC; CDR3: CASRRQGTETQYF
size: NA; V: TRBV29-1; J: TRBJ2-4; D: NA; DNA: TGCAGCGTTGTCCTCAGCAGTGAAAACATTCAGTACTTC; CDR3: CSVVLSSENIQYF
size: NA; V: TRBV6-1; J: TRBJ1-5; D: NA; DNA: TGTGCCAGCATCACCGCGGGAGGAGATCAGCCCCAGCATTTT; CDR3: CASITAGGDQPQHF
size: NA; V: TRBV5-5; J: TRBJ2-7; D: TRBD1; DNA: TGTGCCAGCAGTCCAAACGTCCGGGACAGGGGTATCTACGAGCAGTACTTC; CDR3: CASSPNVRDRGIYEQYF
size: NA; V: TRBV7-9; J: TRBJ1-4; D: NA; DNA: TGTGCCAGCAGCTTCCCCGGTTTGGTTAATGAAAAACTGTTTTTT; CDR3: CASSFPGLVNEKLFF
size: NA; V: TRBV5-1; J: TRBJ2-7; D: NA; DNA: TGCGCCAGCGGTCGGGACACCGATTTGGAGCAGTACTTC; CDR3: CASGRDTDLEQYF
size: NA; V: TRBV2; J: TRBJ2-1; D: TRBD2; DNA: TGTGCCAGCAGTGGGACTAGCGGTCCCTACAATGAGCAGTTCTTC; CDR3: CASSGTSGPYNEQFF
size: NA; V: TRBV11-2; J: TRBJ2-3; D: TRBD1; DNA: TGTGCCAGCAGCTTCCTAGGACAGGTTAGCACAGATACGCAGTATTTT; CDR3: CASSFLGQVSTDTQYF
size: NA; V: TRBV29-1; J: TRBJ2-5; D: NA; DNA: TGCAGCGCGAATTACGAAGAGACCCAGTACTTC; CDR3: CSANYEETQYF
size: NA; V: TRBV28; J: TRBJ2-2; D: NA; DNA: TGTGCCAGCAGTCCCTCACCGGGGGTCACCGGGGAGCTGTTTTTT; CDR3: CASSPSPGVTGELFF
size: NA; V: TRBV25-1; J: TRBJ1-6; D: NA; DNA: TGTGCCAGCAGGAAACAGGGTTATAATTCACCCCTCCACTTT; CDR3: CASRKQGYNSPLHF
size: NA; V: TRBV7-9; J: TRBJ2-2; D: TRBD2; DNA: TGTGCCAGCACCCTAAGACTAGCGGGAGGAACCGGGGAGCTGTTTTTT; CDR3: CASTLRLAGGTGELFF